This TCR beta chain is from a study of T cell responses to AZD1222 COVID-19 vaccine. Points on this clone: Its target is not known.

The data were produced by immunoSEQ multiplex PCR, yet TCRdb's version contains in-frame clones alone and is incomplete. Here the sample spans under 100,000 clones, approximately 88% being singletons. From germline, CDR1 is MNHNY and CDR2 SVGAGI (reference sequence). The CDR3 length is 16 residues. Trimming took 2 bases from V and 3 from J; bases not matched to a gene: 8. General observations from the study: The donor group comprised mostly white British people and more females; the analysis possibly underestimated clonal diversity. Baseline antibody screening turned up just a handful of seropositive AZD1222 recipients. Receipt of two AZD1222 doses was followed by a rise in Spike-specific TCR breadth and depth.

The sample here was peripheral blood, taken on day 0 of AZD1222 vaccination. The sequence derives from an adult in good health. The chain employs TRBV6-6 and TRBJ1-2, with 8 nucleotides matching TRBD1. Here the CDR3 reads CASSYVDRASHYGYTF. The DNA for the CDR3 is TGTGCCAGCAGTTACGTGGACAGGGCCTCCCACTATGGCTACACCTTC.